This T cell receptor beta chain was recorded in a study of shared clonotypes between healthy human individuals. The overall study: The cohort comprised a couple of women and a few men. Their ages spanned 18 to 49 years.

As to this clone: What it binds is unknown.

Overall study findings and caveats: Shared clonotypes across all four donors exceeded non-shared ones in generation probability.

The test was conducted at deep level. The input for sorted-subset replicate PCRs was around 0.2 ug DNA, about 29,000 T cell genomes. Data came from immunoSEQ multiplex PCR; TCRdb stores just in-frame clones and leaves some out. The sample includes approximately 1.5 million clones, about 98% seen only once; the top ten take roughly 0.4%. Trimming cost V 2 bases and J 5 bases, with 7 bases left between them. CDR3 length: 13 amino acids. Per the germline V gene, CDR1 is SNHLY and CDR2 is FYNNEI. The material sequenced was naive CD4+ T cells sorted from blood. Subset denoted: CD45RA+ positively selected. The TCR was taken from a man aged 25-45 years in good health. The chain joins TRBV2 to TRBJ2-1; D is unclear. CDR3 DNA sequence: TGTGCCAGCAGTGAAAGAAGGCACAATGAGCAGTTCTTC. It codes for CASSERRHNEQFF.